A selection of T cell receptor beta chains follows, all from one sample in a study of technical replicates of blood from a handful of donors. Assay: immunoSEQ multiplex PCR; the TCRdb copy retains only in-frame clones and omits some. The data contain over 50,000 clones, around 97% of them seen just once; the ten biggest clones take up just under 0.2%. Specimen: T cells isolated from PBMCs. The receptors shown here come from a human donor in good health. CDR3s include the opening cysteine and the closing phenylalanine or tryptophan. Fields, in order: J gene, V gene, clone size, D gene, CDR3 protein, CDR3 DNA. D genes are given only for firm matches. The listing skips clone size in some rows; elsewhere it reads once, few, many or a size class.

TRBJ2-7 TRBV11-3 once - CASSAPGENYEQYF TGTGCCAGCAGCGCCCCGGGAGAAAACTACGAGCAGTACTTC
TRBJ1-4 TRBV5-1 - TRBD1 CASSLAGTGEEKLFF TGCGCCAGCAGCTTGGCCGGGACAGGGGAAGAAAAACTGTTTTTT
TRBJ2-1 TRBV10-3 - TRBD2 CAISDHTSGNNEQFF TGTGCCATCAGTGATCATACTAGCGGAAACAATGAGCAGTTCTTC
TRBJ2-1 TRBV19 - TRBD2 CASSPIKTSGYNEQFF TGTGCCAGTAGTCCCATTAAGACTAGCGGGTACAATGAGCAGTTCTTC
TRBJ2-2 TRBV7-9 - TRBD1 CASSFNRGPNTGELFF TGTGCCAGCAGCTTTAACAGGGGCCCGAACACCGGGGAGCTGTTTTTT
TRBJ2-2 TRBV27 - TRBD2 CASIFSGGGTGELFF TGTGCCAGCATCTTTAGCGGGGGGGGTACCGGGGAGCTGTTTTTT
TRBJ2-3 TRBV6-5 - TRBD2 CASRLGLAGVDTQYF TGTGCCAGCAGGTTGGGACTAGCGGGAGTAGATACGCAGTATTTT
TRBJ2-7 TRBV6-5 - TRBD1 CASSYGAGGAYEQYF TGTGCCAGCAGTTACGGCGCAGGGGGCGCATACGAGCAGTACTTC
TRBJ1-2 TRBV5-1 - - CASIEGDIAGNGYTF TGCGCCAGCATCGAGGGGGACATTGCTGGGAATGGCTACACCTTC
TRBJ1-1 TRBV9 - TRBD1 CASSETTQGGHTEAFF TGTGCCAGCAGCGAAACGACCCAAGGGGGCCACACTGAAGCTTTCTTT
TRBJ2-7 TRBV5-1 - TRBD2 CASSLWGGEYEQYF TGCGCCAGCAGCTTGTGGGGGGGAGAATACGAGCAGTACTTC
TRBJ2-7 TRBV5-1 - TRBD1 CASSFTGTGSRSYEQYF TGCGCCAGCAGCTTCACCGGGACAGGGAGTCGGAGCTACGAGCAGTACTTC
TRBJ1-4 TRBV5-1 - - CASSVTGPNEKLFF TGCGCCAGCAGCGTGACAGGTCCTAATGAAAAACTGTTTTTT
TRBJ1-1 TRBV27 once - CASSRLTAMNTEAFF TGTGCCAGCAGCCGACTGACAGCCATGAACACTGAAGCTTTCTTT
TRBJ2-2 TRBV18 - - CASSPMGPNTGELFF TGTGCCAGCTCACCAATGGGCCCGAACACCGGGGAGCTGTTTTTT
TRBJ2-7 TRBV5-1 once - CASSLDMRSEQYF TGCGCCAGCAGCTTGGACATGAGGAGCGAGCAGTACTTC
TRBJ1-5 TRBV7-8 - - CASGARQPQHF TGTGCCAGTGGGGCCCGGCAGCCCCAGCATTTT
TRBJ1-1 TRBV30 - - CAWSVQTEAFF TGTGCCTGGAGTGTACAGACTGAAGCTTTCTTT
TRBJ1-5 TRBV9 - TRBD1 CASSVVAGGDRGRHQPQHF TGTGCCAGCAGCGTAGTTGCGGGGGGGGACAGGGGGCGCCATCAGCCCCAGCATTTT
TRBJ1-1 TRBV6-1 - TRBD1 CATLTGYTEAFF TGTGCCACCCTGACAGGGTACACTGAAGCTTTCTTT
TRBJ2-6 TRBV9 - TRBD1 CASSGQGTLTGANVLTF TGTGCCAGCAGCGGACAGGGTACTCTTACTGGGGCCAACGTCCTGACTTTC
TRBJ2-3 TRBV13 once TRBD2 CASSSLPGLASGDTQYF TGTGCCAGCAGCTCACTCCCGGGACTAGCGTCAGGAGATACGCAGTATTTT
TRBJ2-7 TRBV5-4 - - CASSLGGFQAIGEQYF TGTGCCAGCAGCTTGGGTGGGTTTCAAGCTATCGGGGAGCAGTACTTC
TRBJ1-4 TRBV4-1 - - CASSRGVQTNEKLFF TGCGCCAGCAGCCGGGGCGTCCAGACTAATGAAAAACTGTTTTTT
TRBJ2-1 TRBV11-3 - - CASSYSGGRDNEQFF TGTGCCAGCAGCTATTCGGGGGGCCGCGATAATGAGCAGTTCTTC
TRBJ1-1 TRBV5-6 - TRBD1 CASSWTGMRTEAFF TGTGCCAGCAGCTGGACAGGGATGCGCACTGAAGCTTTCTTT
TRBJ1-3 TRBV4-1 - - CASSPRTGFSGNTIYF TGCGCCAGCAGTCCGCGAACAGGGTTCTCTGGAAACACCATATATTTT
TRBJ1-5 TRBV30 - - CAWSVRAGDDQPQHF TGTGCCTGGAGTGTAAGGGCAGGGGACGATCAGCCCCAGCATTTT
TRBJ1-5 TRBV2 - - CASSESRGQSNQPQHF TGTGCCAGCAGTGAGAGCAGGGGTCAGAGCAATCAGCCCCAGCATTTT
TRBJ1-1 TRBV7-8 - - CASRWGGMMNTEAFF TGTGCCAGCCGATGGGGGGGGATGATGAACACTGAAGCTTTCTTT
TRBJ2-7 TRBV19 - TRBD1 CASRAGTASSYEQYF TGTGCCAGTAGAGCCGGGACAGCGAGCTCCTACGAGCAGTACTTC
TRBJ2-7 TRBV6-1 once - CAYDSDYEQYF TGTGCCTACGACAGCGACTACGAGCAGTACTTC
TRBJ2-7 TRBV7-9 - TRBD1 CASSDMTGYFNYEQYF TGTGCCAGCAGCGACATGACAGGGTATTTCAACTACGAGCAGTACTTC
TRBJ2-2 TRBV28 - - CASRFSRGNTGELFF TGTGCCAGCCGCTTTTCCAGAGGGAACACCGGGGAGCTGTTTTTT
TRBJ2-2 TRBV30 - - CAWSVTRMNTGELFF TGTGCCTGGAGTGTAACGCGAATGAACACCGGGGAGCTGTTTTTT
TRBJ2-7 TRBV10-3 - - CAISTQSGPYEQYF TGTGCCATTTCAACCCAGAGCGGGCCCTACGAGCAGTACTTC
TRBJ1-5 TRBV28 - TRBD1 CASSSSLRGQPQHF TGTGCCAGCAGTTCGAGCCTCAGGGGGCAGCCCCAGCATTTT
TRBJ2-7 TRBV10-3 - - CAISAGPGTIHPEQYF TGTGCCATCAGTGCTGGTCCCGGGACAATTCATCCCGAGCAGTACTTC
TRBJ1-2 TRBV6-5 - - CASSYSPSAAIYGYTF TGTGCCAGCAGTTACTCACCCTCGGCGGCAATCTATGGCTACACCTTC
TRBJ1-1 TRBV27 - TRBD1 CASSSRGLLNTEAFF TGTGCCAGCAGTTCCAGGGGGCTGTTAAACACTGAAGCTTTCTTT
TRBJ2-2 TRBV6-5 - TRBD1 CASSYILGTAGELFF TGTGCCAGCAGTTACATACTTGGGACAGCCGGGGAGCTGTTTTTT
TRBJ2-5 TRBV19 - TRBD2 CASSIGTSGGLYETQYF TGTGCCAGTAGTATAGGGACTAGCGGGGGTTTGTATGAGACCCAGTACTTC
TRBJ2-3 TRBV5-6 few TRBD2 CASSDGTSGTDTQYF TGTGCCAGCAGCGACGGGACTAGCGGCACAGATACGCAGTATTTT
TRBJ1-2 TRBV9 - - CASTLTGFHYGYTF TGTGCCAGTACCCTAACCGGGTTTCACTATGGCTACACCTTC
TRBJ2-1 TRBV6-1 - TRBD1 CASSRDREYNEQFF TGTGCCAGCTCCCGGGACAGGGAATACAATGAGCAGTTCTTC